The source of this TCR beta chain is a study of shared clonotypes between healthy human individuals. Study-level results: Shared clonotypes: approximately 4.5% naive CD4, approximately 3.4% naive CD8, less than 2.5% memory CD4, 0.4% to 0.45% memory CD8.

As to this clone: Antigen: not known.

Terminally differentiated effector memory CD45RA+ cells were excluded by CCR7 positive selection of CD45RO-negative cells. Trimming removed 5 bases from V and 5 bases from J; junction bases left unmatched: 14. The germline gives CDR1 MDHEN, CDR2 SYDVKM. The CDR3 covers 17 residues. Profiled with immunoSEQ multiplex PCR; TCRdb holds only in-frame clones, not every one. The sample shows a few million clones, roughly 95% of them seen only once. The material sequenced was naive CD8+ T cells from PBMCs. The source of this sequence is a man aged 18 to 29 in good health. Some clones in this sample may be carry-over from other donors' samples. The V gene is TRBV28, the J gene TRBJ2-5; TRBD2 matches 10 bases. CDR3 amino acids: CASSPAGGPGIGETQYF. The CDR3 DNA reads TGTGCCAGCAGTCCAGCGGGAGGGCCTGGTATTGGGGAGACCCAGTACTTC.